This T cell receptor (beta chain) was found in a study of Ad26.COV2.S vaccination and SARS-CoV-2 variants. The wider study: The authors gave Ad26.COV2.S intramuscularly, either once or twice 56 days apart. Findings of the study overall: Similar non-spike TCR breadth was seen in vaccine and placebo recipients. The breadth of spike-specific CD8+ and CD4+ T cell responses after vaccination was reportedly substantial.

Profiled with immunoSEQ multiplex PCR; TCRdb holds only in-frame clones, not every one. The sample has some 250,000 clones, around 87% seen once; the top ten hold about 10%. The CDR3 sequence is 13 residues long. CDR1 is MNHNS and CDR2 is SASEGT in the germline V gene. V gave up 3 bases and J gave up 1 base, with 6 bases separating them. This clone has just one count. Its antigen remains unidentified. Specified treatment: around 19 received Ad26.COV2.S at low or high dose, single or two shots; several received placebo; per-sample allocation not given. Samples analyzed were those drawn on day 63 after the first vaccine or placebo injection. A Boston adult aged 18-55 years was the donor.

The chain employs TRBV6-1 and TRBJ1-1; D remains ambiguous. The sequencing here drew on peripheral blood, taken in a trial of Ad26.COV2.S vaccine versus placebo. This sequence was found in a person aged 18-60 years who received the Ad26.COV2.S COVID-19 vaccine or a placebo. The CDR3 reads CASSEAKNTEAFF. The CDR3 nucleotides are TGTGCCAGCAGTGAGGCAAAGAACACTGAAGCTTTCTTT.